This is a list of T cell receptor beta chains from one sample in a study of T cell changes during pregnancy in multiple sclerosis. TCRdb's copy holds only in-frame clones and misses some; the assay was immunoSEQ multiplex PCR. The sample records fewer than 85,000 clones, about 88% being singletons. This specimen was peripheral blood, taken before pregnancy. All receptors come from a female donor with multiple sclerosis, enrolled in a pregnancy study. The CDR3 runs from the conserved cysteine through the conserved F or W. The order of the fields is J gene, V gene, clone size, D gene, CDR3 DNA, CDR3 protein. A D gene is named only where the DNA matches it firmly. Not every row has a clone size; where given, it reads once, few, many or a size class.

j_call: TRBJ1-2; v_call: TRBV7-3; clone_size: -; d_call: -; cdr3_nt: TGTGCCAGCAGCTTAACGGGGGGGGGTCTCTATGGCTACACCTTC; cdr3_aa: CASSLTGGGLYGYTF
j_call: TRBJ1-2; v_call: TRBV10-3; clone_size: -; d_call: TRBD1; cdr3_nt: TGTGCCATCAGAACAGGGGAACGGTATGGCTACACCTTC; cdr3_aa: CAIRTGERYGYTF
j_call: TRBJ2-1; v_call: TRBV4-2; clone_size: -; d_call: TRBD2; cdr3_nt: TGTGCCAGCAGCCAAGAGCTTGGGGGGGACTACAATGAGCAGTTCTTC; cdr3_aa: CASSQELGGDYNEQFF
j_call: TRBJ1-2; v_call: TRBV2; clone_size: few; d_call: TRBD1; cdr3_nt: TGTGCCAGCAGTGGGGGGACAGGGAGCTATGGCTACACCTTC; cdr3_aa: CASSGGTGSYGYTF
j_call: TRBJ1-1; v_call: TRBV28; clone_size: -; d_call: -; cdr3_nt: TGTGCCAGCAGTTCAGGGGCACTGAACACTGAAGCTTTCTTT; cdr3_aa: CASSSGALNTEAFF
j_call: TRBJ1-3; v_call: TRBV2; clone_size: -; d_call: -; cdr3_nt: TGTGCCAGCAGTGAACCCAGGGCCGGAAACACCATATATTTT; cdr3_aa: CASSEPRAGNTIYF
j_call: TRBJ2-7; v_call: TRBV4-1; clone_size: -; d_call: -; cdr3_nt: TGCGCCAGCAGCCAAGCAAGAACTTTCTACGAGCAGTACTTC; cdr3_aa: CASSQARTFYEQYF
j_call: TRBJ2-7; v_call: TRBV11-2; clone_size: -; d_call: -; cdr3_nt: TGTGCCAGCAGTCCCTATGCTGACGAGCAGTACTTC; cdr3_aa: CASSPYADEQYF
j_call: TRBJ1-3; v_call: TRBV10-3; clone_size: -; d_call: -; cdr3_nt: TGTGCCATCAGTGGGGAGAGAGGGATCTCTGGAAACACCATATATTTT; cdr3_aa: CAISGERGISGNTIYF
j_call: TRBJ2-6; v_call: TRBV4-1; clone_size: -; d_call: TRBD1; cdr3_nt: TGCGCCAGCAGCCTCCGGGACAGGGGGCTTTCTGGGGCCAACGTCCTGACTTTC; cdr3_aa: CASSLRDRGLSGANVLTF
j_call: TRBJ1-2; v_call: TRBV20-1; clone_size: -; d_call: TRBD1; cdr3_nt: TGCAGTGCTGGACAGGTCGATGGCTACACCTTC; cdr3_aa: CSAGQVDGYTF
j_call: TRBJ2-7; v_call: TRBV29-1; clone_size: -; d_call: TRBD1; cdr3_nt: TGCAGCGTTGCCCCTGGGCAGGGGGCGTACGAGCAGTACTTC; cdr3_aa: CSVAPGQGAYEQYF
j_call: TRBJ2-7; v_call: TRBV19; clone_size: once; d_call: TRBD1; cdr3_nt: TGTGCCAGTAGCCGGGACAGGAGCCTCTACGAGCAGTACTTC; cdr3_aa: CASSRDRSLYEQYF
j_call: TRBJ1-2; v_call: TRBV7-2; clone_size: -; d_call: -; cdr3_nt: TGTGCCAGCAGACCCGGATGGGAGGCTAACTATGGCTACACCTTC; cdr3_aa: CASRPGWEANYGYTF
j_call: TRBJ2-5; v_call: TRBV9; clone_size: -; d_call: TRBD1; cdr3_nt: TGTGCCAGCAGCGGAGCCCCAGGGGGTGGCGGGGAGACCCAGTACTTC; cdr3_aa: CASSGAPGGGGETQYF
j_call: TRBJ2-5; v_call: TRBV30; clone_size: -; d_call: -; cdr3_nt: TGTGCCTGGAGCCTCATGAGGGAGACCCAGTACTTC; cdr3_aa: CAWSLMRETQYF
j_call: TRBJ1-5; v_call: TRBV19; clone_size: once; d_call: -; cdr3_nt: TGTGCCAGTAGTTTCTACCGAGACTTGAGCAATCAGCCCCAGCATTTT; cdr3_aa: CASSFYRDLSNQPQHF
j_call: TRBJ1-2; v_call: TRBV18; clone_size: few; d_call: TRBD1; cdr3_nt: TGTGCCAGCTCACCGGACAGGATGGGGTATGGCTACACCTTC; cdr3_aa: CASSPDRMGYGYTF
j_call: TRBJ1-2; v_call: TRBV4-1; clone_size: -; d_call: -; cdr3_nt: TGCGCCAGCAGCCAAGGCCTAAAACCCGGGGTAGGCTACACCTTC; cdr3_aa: CASSQGLKPGVGYTF
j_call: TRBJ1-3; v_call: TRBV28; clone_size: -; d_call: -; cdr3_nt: TGTGCCAGCAGTTTATGGCCCCCCCGGGAAGGGTTGGGAAACACCATATATTTT; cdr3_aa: CASSLWPPREGLGNTIYF
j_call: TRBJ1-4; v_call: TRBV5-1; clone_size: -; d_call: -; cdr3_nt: TGCGCCAGCAGATACAGGGACCCTGGAGAAAAACTGTTTTTT; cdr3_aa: CASRYRDPGEKLFF
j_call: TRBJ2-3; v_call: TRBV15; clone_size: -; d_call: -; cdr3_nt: TGTGCCACCAGCAGAGATCGCGTGACAACAGATACGCAGTATTTT; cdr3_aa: CATSRDRVTTDTQYF
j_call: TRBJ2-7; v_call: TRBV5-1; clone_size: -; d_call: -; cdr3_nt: TGCGCCAGCAGCTTGAACACAGGGGGGGTCTACGAGCAGTACTTC; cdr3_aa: CASSLNTGGVYEQYF
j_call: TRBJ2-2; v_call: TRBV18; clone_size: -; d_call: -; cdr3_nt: TGTGCCAGCCCACAGGGACTCATCGGGGAGCTGTTTTTT; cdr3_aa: CASPQGLIGELFF
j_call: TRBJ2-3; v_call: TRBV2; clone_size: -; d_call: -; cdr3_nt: TGTGCCAGCAGTGGGGCGGGGGCCGGCACAGATACGCAGTATTTT; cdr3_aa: CASSGAGAGTDTQYF
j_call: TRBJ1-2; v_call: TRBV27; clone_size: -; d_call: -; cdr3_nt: TGTGCCAGCAGAGGGGGAGGGGGTAACTATGGCTACACCTTC; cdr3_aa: CASRGGGGNYGYTF
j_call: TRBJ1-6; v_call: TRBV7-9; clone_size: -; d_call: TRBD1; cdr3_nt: TGTGCCAGCAGCTCCCAAGACAGGGGAGGCGCACCCCTCCACTTT; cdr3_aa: CASSSQDRGGAPLHF
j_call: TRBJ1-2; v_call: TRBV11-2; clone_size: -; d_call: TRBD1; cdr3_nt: TGTGCCAGCAGCTTAGATCTGAGGGCAGGGGGCTTTGGCTATGGCTACACCTTC; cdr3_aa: CASSLDLRAGGFGYGYTF
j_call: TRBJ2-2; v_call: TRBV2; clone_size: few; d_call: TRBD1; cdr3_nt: TGTGCCAGCAGTGGCAGGGGACAGGGGAAGGTCGGGGAGCTGTTTTTT; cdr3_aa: CASSGRGQGKVGELFF
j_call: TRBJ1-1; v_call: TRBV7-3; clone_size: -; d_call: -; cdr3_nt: TGTGCCAGCAGCTTAAGAGGTGACACTGAAGCTTTCTTT; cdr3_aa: CASSLRGDTEAFF
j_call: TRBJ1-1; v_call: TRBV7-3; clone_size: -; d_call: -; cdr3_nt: TGTGCCAGCAGCCCTTTCCCTGACACTGAAGCTTTCTTT; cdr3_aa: CASSPFPDTEAFF
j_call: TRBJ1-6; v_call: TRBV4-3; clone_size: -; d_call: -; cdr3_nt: TGCGCCAGCTCCGGGGGGACTTATGGCAATTCACCCCTCCACTTT; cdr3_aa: CASSGGTYGNSPLHF
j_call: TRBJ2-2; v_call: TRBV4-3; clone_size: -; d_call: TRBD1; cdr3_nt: TGCGCCAGCAGCCGCTTCCCCGGCCCGGGACAGGGGGTGCGGGCCGGGGAGCTGTTTTTT; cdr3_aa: CASSRFPGPGQGVRAGELFF
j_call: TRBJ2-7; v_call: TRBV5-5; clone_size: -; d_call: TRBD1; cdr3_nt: TGTGCCAGCCTCCTTCGATGGGGACAGGCCACCCACGAGCAGTACTTC; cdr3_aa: CASLLRWGQATHEQYF
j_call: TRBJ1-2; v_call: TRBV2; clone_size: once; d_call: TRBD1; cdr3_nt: TGTGCCAGCAGTGTGACAGGGAGGGGCTACACCTTC; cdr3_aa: CASSVTGRGYTF
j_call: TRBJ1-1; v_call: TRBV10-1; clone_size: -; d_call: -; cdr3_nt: TGCGCCAGCAGCCAGTCCGGGAGGAACACTGAAGCTTTCTTT; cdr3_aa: CASSQSGRNTEAFF
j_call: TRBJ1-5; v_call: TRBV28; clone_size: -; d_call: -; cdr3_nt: TGTGCCAGCAGTTTCCGGGATCTCCGAGCCCAGCATTTT; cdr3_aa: CASSFRDLRAQHF
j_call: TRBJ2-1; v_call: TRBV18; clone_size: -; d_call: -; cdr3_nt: TGTGCCAGCTCACGGGACACCTCCGGCAATGAGCAGTTCTTC; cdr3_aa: CASSRDTSGNEQFF
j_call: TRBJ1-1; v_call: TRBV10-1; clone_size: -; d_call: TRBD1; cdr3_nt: TGCGCCAGCAGTGCCTTAACAGGGGGCACTGAAGCTTTCTTT; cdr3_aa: CASSALTGGTEAFF
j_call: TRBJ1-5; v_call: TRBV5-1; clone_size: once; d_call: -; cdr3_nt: TGCGCCAGCAGCTTGGGGGCCGATCAGCCCCAGCATTTT; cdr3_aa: CASSLGADQPQHF
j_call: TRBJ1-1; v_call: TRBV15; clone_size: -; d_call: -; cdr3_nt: TGTGCCACCAGCAGAGCCCGGACAGTGTGGACTGAAGCTTTCTTT; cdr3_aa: CATSRARTVWTEAFF
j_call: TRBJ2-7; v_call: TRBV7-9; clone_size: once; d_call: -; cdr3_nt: TGTGCCAGCACCCCATCTGGGGCCGAGCAGTACTTC; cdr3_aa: CASTPSGAEQYF
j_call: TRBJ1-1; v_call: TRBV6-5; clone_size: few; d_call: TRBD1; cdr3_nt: TGTGCCAGCAGTCAGGACAGGGGGACTGAAGCTTTCTTT; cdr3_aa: CASSQDRGTEAFF
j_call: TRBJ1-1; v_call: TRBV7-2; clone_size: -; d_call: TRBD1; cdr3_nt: TGTGCCAGCAGATGGATACAGGGGGTAAACACTGAAGCTTTCTTT; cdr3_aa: CASRWIQGVNTEAFF
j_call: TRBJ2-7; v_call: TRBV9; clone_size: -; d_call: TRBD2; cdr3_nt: TGTGCCAGCAGCCTTAATGAGCGGGGGGGAGTATACGAGCAGTACTTC; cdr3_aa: CASSLNERGGVYEQYF
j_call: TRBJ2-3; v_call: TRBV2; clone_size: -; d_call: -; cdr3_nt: TGTGCCGCCGGAGCTGTCACAGATACGCAGTATTTT; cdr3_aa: CAAGAVTDTQYF